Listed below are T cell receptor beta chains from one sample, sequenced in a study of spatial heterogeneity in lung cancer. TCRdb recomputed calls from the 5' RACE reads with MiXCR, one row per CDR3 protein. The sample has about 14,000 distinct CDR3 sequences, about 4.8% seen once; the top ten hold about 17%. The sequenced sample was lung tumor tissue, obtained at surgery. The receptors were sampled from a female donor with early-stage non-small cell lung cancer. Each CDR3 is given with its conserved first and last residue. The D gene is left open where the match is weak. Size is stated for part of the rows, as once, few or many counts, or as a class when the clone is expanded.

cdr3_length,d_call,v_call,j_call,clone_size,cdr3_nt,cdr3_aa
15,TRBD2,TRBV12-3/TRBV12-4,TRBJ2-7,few,TGTGCCAGCAGAACTAGCGGGGGAGTCCCGGAGGAGCAGTACTTC,CASRTSGGVPEEQYF
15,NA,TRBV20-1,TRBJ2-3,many,TGCAGTGCTAGAAAAAGCTATCTGGAGGCAGATACGCAGTATTTT,CSARKSYLEADTQYF
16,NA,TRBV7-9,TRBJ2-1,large,TGTGCCAGCAGCTTAGGGTTTGGGAGTGGCTACAATGAGCAGTTCTTC,CASSLGFGSGYNEQFF
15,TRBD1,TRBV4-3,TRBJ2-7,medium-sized,TGCGCCAGCAGCCAAGACTGGACAGGGTTCTACGAGCAGTACTTC,CASSQDWTGFYEQYF
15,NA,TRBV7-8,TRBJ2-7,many,TGTGCCAGCAGCTTAGCGAGGGGAGGCGGGTACGAGCAGTACTTC,CASSLARGGGYEQYF
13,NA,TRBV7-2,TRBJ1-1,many,TGTGCCAGCAGCTTCGACCAGAACACTGAAGCTTTCTTT,CASSFDQNTEAFF
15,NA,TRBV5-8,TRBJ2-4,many,TGTGCCAGCACCCTGGGGTTTATAGCCAAAAACATTCAGTACTTC,CASTLGFIAKNIQYF
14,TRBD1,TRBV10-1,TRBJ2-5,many,TGCGTCAGCAGTAAGGGACAGGAGAGGGAGACCCAGTACTTC,CVSSKGQERETQYF
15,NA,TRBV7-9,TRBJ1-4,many,TGTGCCAGCAGCTTGGGGGCCCATAATTATGAAAAACTGTTTTTT,CASSLGAHNYEKLFF
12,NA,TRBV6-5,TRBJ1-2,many,TGTGCCAGCAGTAACCCCGCCTATGGCTACACCTTC,CASSNPAYGYTF
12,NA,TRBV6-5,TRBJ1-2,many,TGTGCCAGCTCCCAAGGGGACTATGGCTACACCTTC,CASSQGDYGYTF
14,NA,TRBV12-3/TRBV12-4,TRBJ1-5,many,TGTGCCAGCAGTTTACTGGGGGCATATCAGCCCCAGCATTTT,CASSLLGAYQPQHF
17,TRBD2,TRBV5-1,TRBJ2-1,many,TGCGCCAGCAGCCCCCCGTGGAGGACTAGCTTCCACAATGAGCAGTTCTTC,CASSPPWRTSFHNEQFF
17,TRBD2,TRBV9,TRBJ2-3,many,TGTGCCAGCAGCGTAGGAGGACTAGCGGGAGGGGCAGATACGCAGTATTTT,CASSVGGLAGGADTQYF
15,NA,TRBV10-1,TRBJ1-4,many,TGCGCCAGCAGTGAGTCGAAGGGTGGCCGTGAAAAACTGTTTTTT,CASSESKGGREKLFF
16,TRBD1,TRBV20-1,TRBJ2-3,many,TGCAGTGCTCGAGGATTGGTTCTACAGGGGGGAGATACGCAGTATTTT,CSARGLVLQGGDTQYF
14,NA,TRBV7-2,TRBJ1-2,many,TGTGCCAGCAGCTTAGCGGGTGGAGACTATGGCTACACCTTC,CASSLAGGDYGYTF
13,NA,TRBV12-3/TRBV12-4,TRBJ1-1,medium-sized,TGTGCCAGCAGTTTAATTGAGGGGGTTGAAGCTTTCTTT,CASSLIEGVEAFF
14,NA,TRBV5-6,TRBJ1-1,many,TGTGCCAGCAGCTTGCCTAGCCAGAACACTGAAGCTTTCTTT,CASSLPSQNTEAFF
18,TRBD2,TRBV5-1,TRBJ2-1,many,TGCGCCAGCAGCTGGCCTCAAAGAAGCGGGGTCCCCTACAATGAGCAGTTCTTC,CASSWPQRSGVPYNEQFF
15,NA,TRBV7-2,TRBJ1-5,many,TGTGCCAGCAGCTTAGTAAGGGGAAGCAATCAGCCCCAGCATTTT,CASSLVRGSNQPQHF
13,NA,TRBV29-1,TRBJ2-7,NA,TGCAGCTCATTATCGGACGGAGCCTACGAGCAGTACTTC,CSSLSDGAYEQYF
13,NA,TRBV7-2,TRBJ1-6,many,TGTGCCAGCAGCTTAAAGCCCAATTCACCCCTCCACTTT,CASSLKPNSPLHF
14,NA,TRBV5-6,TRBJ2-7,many,TGTGCCAGCAGCTTGGAAGGGGGGATATACGAGCAGTACTTC,CASSLEGGIYEQYF
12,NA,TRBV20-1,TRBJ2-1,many,TGCAGTGCGCCAGACCAGCGGTATGAGCAGTTCTTC,CSAPDQRYEQFF
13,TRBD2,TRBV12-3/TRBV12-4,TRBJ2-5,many,TGTGCCAGCAGTTTCGGGGGGCAAGAGACCCAGTACTTC,CASSFGGQETQYF
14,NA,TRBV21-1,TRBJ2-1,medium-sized,TGTGCCTGTGTTGACAGGTACTCCTACAATGAGCAGTTCTTC,CACVDRYSYNEQFF
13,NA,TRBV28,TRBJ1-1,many,TGTGCCAGCAGCCTACCCCCGGGCCCCGAAGCTTTCTTT,CASSLPPGPEAFF
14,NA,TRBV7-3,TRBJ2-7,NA,TGTGCCAGCAGCTTAAGTGGGGGGTCCTACGAGCAGTACTTC,CASSLSGGSYEQYF
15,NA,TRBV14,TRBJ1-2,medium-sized,TGTGCCAGCAGCCAAGTTGGCAGGGCGGACTATGGCTACACCTTC,CASSQVGRADYGYTF
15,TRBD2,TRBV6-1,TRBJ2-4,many,TGTGCCAGCAGTGAAATCGGGGGGGCCGAAAACATTCAGTACTTC,CASSEIGGAENIQYF
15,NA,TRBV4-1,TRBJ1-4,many,TGCGCCAGCAGCCAAGATCCCGGGGAAAGAGAAAAACTGTTTTTT,CASSQDPGEREKLFF
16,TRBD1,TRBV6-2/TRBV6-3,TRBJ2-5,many,TGTGCCAGCAGTTACCAACTCGACAGGGATCAAGAGACCCAGTACTTC,CASSYQLDRDQETQYF
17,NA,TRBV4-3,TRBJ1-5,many,TGCGCCAGCAGCCAAGATCTGGAACAGGCATTCGGGCAGCCCCAGCATTTT,CASSQDLEQAFGQPQHF
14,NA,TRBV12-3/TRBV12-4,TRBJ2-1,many,TGTGCCAGCAGTGGGGGGGGCAGAAACAATGAGCAGTTCTTC,CASSGGGRNNEQFF
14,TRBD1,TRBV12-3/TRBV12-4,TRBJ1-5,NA,TGTGCCAGCAGTTTAGGACAGGGTGGTCAGCCCCAGCATTTT,CASSLGQGGQPQHF
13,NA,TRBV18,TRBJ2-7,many,TGTGCCAGCTCACCGGCGGGGTACTACGAGCAGTACTTC,CASSPAGYYEQYF
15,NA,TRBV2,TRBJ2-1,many,TGTGCCAGCAGTGACAACTTGTCAAAATTGGGTGAGCAGTTCTTC,CASSDNLSKLGEQFF
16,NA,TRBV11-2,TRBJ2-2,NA,TGTGCCAGCAGCTTAAGAGCAGGTCAGAACACCGGGGAGCTGTTTTTT,CASSLRAGQNTGELFF
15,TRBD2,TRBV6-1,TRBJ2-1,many,TGTGCCAGCAGTGTCCCTAGCGGGGTGGGAGGTGAGCAGTTCTTC,CASSVPSGVGGEQFF
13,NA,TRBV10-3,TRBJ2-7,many,TGTGCCATCAATGTAGAAGGGTGGGACGAGCAGTACTTC,CAINVEGWDEQYF
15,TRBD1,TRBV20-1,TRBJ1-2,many,TGCAGTGCTAGAGAACGCAGGGGGCAAAACTATGGCTACACCTTC,CSARERRGQNYGYTF
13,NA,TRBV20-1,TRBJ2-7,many,TGCAGTGCTAGGAGGGATATCTCCTACGAGCAGTACTTC,CSARRDISYEQYF
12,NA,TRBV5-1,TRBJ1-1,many,TGCGCCAGCAGCACAGGTAACACTGAAGCTTTCTTT,CASSTGNTEAFF
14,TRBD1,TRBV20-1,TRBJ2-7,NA,TGCAGTGCTAGAGATTTGACAGGGATCTACGAGCAGTACTTC,CSARDLTGIYEQYF
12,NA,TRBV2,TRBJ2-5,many,TGTGCCAGCAGTGAAGCGCTCCAGACCCAGTACTTC,CASSEALQTQYF
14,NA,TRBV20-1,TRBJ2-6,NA,TGCAGTGCTCAGGGCAACTCTGGGGCCAACGTCCTGACTTTC,CSAQGNSGANVLTF
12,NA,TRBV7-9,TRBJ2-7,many,TGTGCCAGCAGCATAGACCCCTGGGAGCAGTACTTC,CASSIDPWEQYF
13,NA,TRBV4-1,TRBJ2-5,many,TGCGCCAGCAGCCAAGGTCCAACAGAGACCCAGTACTTC,CASSQGPTETQYF
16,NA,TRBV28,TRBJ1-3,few,TGTGCCAGCAGTTTGAGGGCAGGGGTCTCTGGAAACACCATATATTTT,CASSLRAGVSGNTIYF
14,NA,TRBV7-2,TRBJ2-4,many,TGTGCCAGCAGCGCAGGGGCAGCCAAAAACATTCAGTACTTC,CASSAGAAKNIQYF
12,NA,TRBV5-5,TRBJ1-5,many,TGTGCCAGCAGCTTAGCGGGGCAGCCCCAGCATTTT,CASSLAGQPQHF
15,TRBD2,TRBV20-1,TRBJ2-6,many,TGCAGTGCTCGGACTAGCGGTTCTGGGGCCAACGTCCTGACTTTC,CSARTSGSGANVLTF
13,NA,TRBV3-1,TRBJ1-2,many,TGTGCCAGCAGTCATCGGAACGCCTATGGCTACACCTTC,CASSHRNAYGYTF